The rows below give T cell receptor beta chains drawn from one sample of a study of blood T cell repertoires in COVID-19. TCRdb's copy holds only in-frame clones and misses some; the assay was immunoSEQ multiplex PCR. The table shows some 340,000 clones, with approximately 82% occurring only once. Material for sequencing was peripheral blood. The source of these receptors is a man aged 30 to 45 with active or convalescent COVID-19. Both conserved end residues are part of each CDR3. A D gene is named only where the DNA matches it firmly. Size tells how often a clone was seen (once, few, many) or the class of an expanded clone, and some rows leave it out.

d_call | clone_size | j_call | v_call | cdr3_aa | cdr3_nt
. | . | TRBJ2-5 | TRBV6-5 | CASSLRGETQYF | TGTGCCAGCAGCCTAAGGGGAGAGACCCAGTACTTC
. | . | TRBJ2-4 | TRBV7-9 | CASSLAEATNIQYF | TGTGCCAGCAGCTTAGCGGAGGCCACAAACATTCAGTACTTC
. | . | TRBJ2-7 | TRBV29-1 | CSVGADIYEQYF | TGCAGCGTTGGCGCGGACATCTACGAGCAGTACTTC
. | . | TRBJ1-1 | TRBV7-9 | CASRVRGNTEAFF | TGTGCCAGCAGGGTCCGGGGGAACACTGAAGCTTTCTTT
. | . | TRBJ1-1 | TRBV5-5 | CASSLAGQYYPNTEAFF | TGTGCCAGCAGCTTAGCAGGACAGTACTACCCCAACACTGAAGCTTTCTTT
TRBD1 | . | TRBJ1-4 | TRBV9 | CASSVYGQGDEKLFF | TGTGCCAGCAGCGTATACGGACAGGGTGATGAAAAACTGTTTTTT
TRBD1 | . | TRBJ1-2 | TRBV5-5 | CASSQWVTGGYGYTF | TGTGCCAGCAGCCAGTGGGTGACAGGGGGCTATGGCTACACCTTC
TRBD1 | . | TRBJ1-6 | TRBV5-1 | CASKTGQEVGSYNSPLHF | TGCGCCAGCAAAACAGGACAGGAGGTCGGCTCCTATAATTCACCCCTCCACTTT
. | . | TRBJ2-3 | TRBV11-3 | CASSAEDADTQYF | TGTGCCAGCAGCGCAGAAGATGCAGATACGCAGTATTTT
. | once | TRBJ2-1 | TRBV11-3 | CASSFSTEYNEQFF | TGTGCCAGCAGCTTTTCGACAGAGTACAATGAGCAGTTCTTC
. | . | TRBJ1-3 | TRBV19 | CASSLGPRRASGNTIYF | TGTGCCAGTAGCCTTGGCCCCCGGAGGGCATCTGGAAACACCATATATTTT
. | many | TRBJ2-7 | TRBV29-1 | CSVSAGFSYEQYF | TGCAGCGTTTCAGCAGGGTTTTCCTACGAGCAGTACTTC
. | . | TRBJ1-2 | TRBV10-3 | CAISEQGFSDYGYTF | TGTGCCATCAGTGAACAGGGCTTTTCGGACTATGGCTACACCTTC
TRBD1 | . | TRBJ2-2 | TRBV5-1 | CASSFPRTGETTGELFF | TGCGCCAGCAGTTTCCCCCGGACAGGGGAGACCACCGGGGAGCTGTTTTTT
TRBD1 | . | TRBJ1-2 | TRBV6-5 | CASSYTTTGHNYGYTF | TGTGCCAGCAGTTACACTACGACAGGGCACAACTATGGCTACACCTTC
. | . | TRBJ2-3 | TRBV2 | CASLREARGTDTQYF | TGTGCCAGCCTTCGTGAGGCGCGGGGCACAGATACGCAGTATTTT
TRBD1 | . | TRBJ2-5 | TRBV5-1 | CASSPGQGARETQYF | TGCGCCAGCAGCCCGGGACAGGGGGCCCGAGAGACCCAGTACTTC
. | . | TRBJ2-7 | TRBV7-7 | CASSLPGTSVGYEQYF | TGTGCCAGCAGCCTACCGGGGACATCCGTGGGTTACGAGCAGTACTTC
TRBD1 | . | TRBJ2-3 | TRBV9 | CASSSGTGSSTDTQYF | TGTGCCAGCAGCTCCGGGACAGGGAGTAGCACAGATACGCAGTATTTT
. | . | TRBJ2-7 | TRBV6-6 | CASTAPAGLSYEQYF | TGTGCCAGCACAGCCCCGGCAGGGCTTTCCTACGAGCAGTACTTC
. | . | TRBJ1-1 | TRBV3-1/TRBV3-2 | CASSRQDLNTEAFF | TGTGCCAGCAGCAGACAGGATTTGAACACTGAAGCTTTCTTT
. | once | TRBJ2-3 | TRBV13 | CASSFIGGDTQYF | TGTGCCAGCAGCTTTATCGGGGGAGATACGCAGTATTTT
. | . | TRBJ2-7 | TRBV2 | CASSEEQARGKEQYF | TGTGCCAGCAGTGAAGAGCAGGCCCGGGGAAAGGAGCAGTACTTC
TRBD1 | few | TRBJ1-3 | TRBV2 | CASSEMGTGENTIYF | TGTGCCAGCAGTGAAATGGGGACAGGGGAAAACACCATATATTTT
. | . | TRBJ1-5 | TRBV11-2 | CASSLDRAQPQHF | TGTGCCAGCAGCTTAGACAGGGCTCAGCCCCAGCATTTT
. | . | TRBJ1-6 | TRBV24-1 | CATSNRDSPLHF | TGTGCCACCAGTAACAGGGATTCACCCCTCCACTTT
TRBD1 | . | TRBJ1-2 | TRBV6-5 | CASSPRTGSSGYTF | TGTGCCAGCAGTCCCAGGACAGGGTCAAGTGGCTACACCTTC
TRBD1 | . | TRBJ2-7 | TRBV28 | CASESPGQNLYEQYF | TGTGCCAGCGAATCCCCGGGACAGAACCTCTACGAGCAGTACTTC
TRBD1 | few | TRBJ1-6 | TRBV5-5 | CASSLRDRGIRPLHF | TGTGCCAGCAGCCTCCGGGACAGGGGAATTCGTCCCCTCCACTTT
. | once | TRBJ2-5 | TRBV7-8 | CASSVGVAAMETQYF | TGTGCCAGCAGTGTCGGGGTAGCCGCAATGGAGACCCAGTACTTC
. | . | TRBJ1-2 | TRBV7-3 | CASSLTSNPGAGYTF | TGTGCCAGCAGCTTAACCTCTAACCCAGGGGCGGGCTACACCTTC
TRBD2 | . | TRBJ2-7 | TRBV12-3/TRBV12-4 | CASSRPGGYEQYF | TGTGCCAGCAGCCGGCCGGGGGGCTACGAGCAGTACTTC
TRBD2 | . | TRBJ2-1 | TRBV19 | CASSLGLADNEQFF | TGTGCCAGTAGCCTCGGACTAGCGGACAATGAGCAGTTCTTC
TRBD1 | . | TRBJ1-5 | TRBV19 | CASSGRGNNQPQHF | TGTGCCAGTAGTGGCAGGGGGAACAATCAGCCCCAGCATTTT
TRBD1 | . | TRBJ1-2 | TRBV7-3 | CASSLDPRDSYGYTF | TGTGCCAGCAGCTTAGACCCGCGGGACAGCTATGGCTACACCTTC
. | . | TRBJ1-5 | TRBV5-1 | CASSPGGGQPQHF | TGCGCCAGCAGTCCGGGGGGCGGACAGCCCCAGCATTTT
TRBD2 | few | TRBJ2-5 | TRBV4-2 | CASSQDPSAGGGETQYF | TGTGCCAGCAGCCAAGATCCCTCGGCGGGAGGGGGAGAGACCCAGTACTTC
TRBD1 | once | TRBJ2-3 | TRBV10-3 | CAIFSGTGLTDTQYF | TGTGCCATTTTCTCCGGGACAGGCCTCACAGATACGCAGTATTTT
TRBD2 | . | TRBJ2-7 | TRBV11-3 | CASSLAAGLAGAYEQYF | TGTGCCAGCAGCTTAGCCGCCGGACTAGCGGGGGCCTACGAGCAGTACTTC
. | . | TRBJ2-1 | TRBV24-1 | CATSDFRVHEQFF | TGTGCCACCAGTGATTTCAGGGTCCATGAGCAGTTCTTC
. | . | TRBJ2-7 | TRBV12-3/TRBV12-4 | CASSVGLYEQYF | TGTGCCAGCAGCGTCGGACTGTACGAGCAGTACTTC
. | . | TRBJ2-1 | TRBV7-6 | CASSLEYYNEQFF | TGTGCCAGCAGCTTAGAATACTACAATGAGCAGTTCTTC
TRBD1 | . | TRBJ2-7 | TRBV5-5 | CASTPTGTAAYEQYF | TGTGCCAGCACCCCCACCGGGACAGCGGCCTACGAGCAGTACTTC
TRBD1 | . | TRBJ2-2 | TRBV7-2 | CASSLRTGDTGELFF | TGTGCCAGCAGCTTAAGGACAGGGGATACCGGGGAGCTGTTTTTT
. | . | TRBJ2-5 | TRBV29-1 | CAARAVGETQYF | TGCGCAGCGAGGGCAGTAGGAGAGACCCAGTACTTC
TRBD1 | once | TRBJ1-2 | TRBV19 | CASRRQGANYGYTF | TGTGCCAGTAGACGACAGGGTGCTAACTATGGCTACACCTTC
. | . | TRBJ1-1 | TRBV4-1 | CASSQGGLVEAFF | TGCGCCAGCAGCCAAGGAGGATTAGTTGAAGCTTTCTTT
. | . | TRBJ1-5 | TRBV29-1 | CSVGRDSNQPQHF | TGCAGCGTTGGGCGGGATAGCAATCAGCCCCAGCATTTT